Listed here are 22 T cell receptor beta chains from one sample, sequenced in a study of OX40 agonist ivuxolimab in advanced cancers. Sequenced by immunoSEQ multiplex PCR; TCRdb stores in-frame clones only, minus some. The sample includes about 46,000 clones, 70% to 90% of them seen just once. The sequences come from CD4+ or CD8+ T cells sorted from blood, collected in a trial of the OX40 agonist ivuxolimab. The receptors were gathered from an adult with an advanced solid tumor such as melanoma, head and neck, liver or kidney cancer.

About this clone itself: The conserved phenylalanine or tryptophan normally closing the CDR3 is absent here, so this likely arose from a read error. No DNA is shown, since the ends of the CDR3 on it are uncertain; the CDR3 is the one TCRdb lists. This rearrangement joins TRBV7-3 to TRBJ1-1; TRBD1 is taken as the D call from the table, unchecked against the DNA. The CDR3 has 12 amino acids, counting both end residues. Per the germline V gene, CDR1 is SGHTA and CDR2 is FQGTGA. The CDR3 is CASSSTTGGVIG.

This clone has just a few counts. This chain uses TRBV10-1 with TRBJ2-3; perhaps TRBD1 as D (6 bases). The CDR3 runs 15 residues. Germline CDR1 is WNHNN and CDR2 is SYGVQD (reference sequence). Trimming removed 4 bases at V and 2 bases at J, with 13 bases between. The CDR3 sequence is CASSARTENTDTQYF. In DNA, the CDR3 is TGCGCCAGCAGTGCCCGGACAGAGAACACAGATACGCAGTATTTT.

The CDR3 DNA follows: TGTGCCAGCAGCCAGACAGGGACCACCGGGGAGCTGTTTTTT. It yields the protein CASSQTGTTGELFF. The V and J genes are TRBV13 and TRBJ2-2; 7 positions agree with TRBD1. Per the germline V gene, CDR1 is PRHDT and CDR2 is FYEKMQ (reference sequence). J gave up 4 bases and V 5 bases, and 4 bases lay outside the gene matches. The CDR3 has 14 residues.

V gene TRBV30 combines with J gene TRBJ2-5; D gene unclear. Deletions cut 2 bases from V and 7 bases from J, with 8 bases between. CDR1 is GTSNPN and CDR2 is SVGIG in the germline V gene (reference sequence). The CDR3 covers 11 residues. Here the CDR3 DNA reads TGTGCCTGGAGTTCGACCGGGACCCAGTACTTC. It encodes CAWSSTGTQYF.

The V gene is TRBV27, the J gene TRBJ1-1, with 7 bases that match TRBD1. The CDR3 totals 16 residues. The germline CDR1 and CDR2 sequences are MNHEY and SMNVEV (reference sequence). Germline trimming cut 5 bases from V and 1 base from J; bases unmatched to any gene: 10. The DNA for the CDR3 is TGTGCCAGCAGTCCCTGGACAGGATGGTCGAACACTGAAGCTTTCTTT. This sequence encodes CASSPWTGWSNTEAFF.

The V and J genes are TRBV18 and TRBJ1-1; D might be TRBD1 (5 bases). Trimming left V 1 base short and J 7 bases short, with 19 bases between. The length of the CDR3 is 16 residues. Germline V gene sequence: CDR1 KGHSH, CDR2 LQKENI. CDR3 in amino acids: CASSPLHQGNGVEAFF. CDR3 bases: TGTGCCAGCTCACCACTACACCAGGGAAATGGGGTTGAAGCTTTCTTT.

The chain has TRBV11-2 and TRBJ2-3, with unresolved D. Germline CDR1 is SGHAT and CDR2 is FQNNGV. Trimming stripped 1 base from V and 4 bases from J, with 6 bases between. The CDR3 loop spans 13 amino acids. Here the CDR3 reads CASSLGHSDTQYF. The DNA of the CDR3 is TGTGCCAGCAGCTTAGGCCACTCAGATACGCAGTATTTT. The full variable domain, completed using reference TRBV11-2 and TRBJ2-3, is EAGVAQSPRYKIIEKRQSVAFWCNPISGHATLYWYQQILGQGPKLLIQFQNNGVVDDSQLPKDRFSAERLKGVDSTLKIQPAKLEDSAVYLCASSLGHSDTQYFGPGTRLTVL.

This chain uses TRBV2 with TRBJ2-7; 11 nucleotides agree with TRBD2. This CDR3 has 14 residues. Germline V gene sequence: CDR1 SNHLY, CDR2 FYNNEI. The J segment lost 2 bases and the V segment lost 6 bases, leaving 3 bases of the junction unmatched. CDR3 protein: CASSFSGRAYEQYF. For the CDR3, the DNA is TGTGCCAGCAGCTTTAGCGGGAGGGCCTACGAGCAGTACTTC.

The chain carries TRBV10-3 and TRBJ1-1, with a possible D match to TRBD1 (5 bases). Deletions cut 0 bases from V and 4 bases from J, with 9 bases between. The CDR3 runs 14 residues. CDR1 is ENHRY, CDR2 SYGVKD, per germline. CDR3 bases: TGTGCCATCAGTGAGTCTCGCGGGGGCACTGAAGCTTTCTTT. Its translation is CAISESRGGTEAFF.

The chain links TRBV6-1 to TRBJ2-2, with D possibly TRBD1 on 5 matching bases. The V gene lost 4 bases and the J gene lost 3 bases, with 9 bases spanning the gap. CDR1 and CDR2 (germline): MNHNS, SASEGT. This CDR3 is built from 14 residues. The DNA for the CDR3 is TGTGCCAGCAGTGTTGGGGCTGACACCGGGGAGCTGTTTTTT. This sequence encodes CASSVGADTGELFF.

The chain carries TRBV29-1 and TRBJ2-6, with D uncertain. In germline, CDR1 is SQVTM, CDR2 ANQGSEA. With 5 bases removed from V and 2 bases from J, the gap between germline ends came to 7 bases. The CDR3 spans 13 residues. The CDR3: CSVRVPGANVLTF. The CDR3 bases are TGCAGCGTTAGGGTCCCTGGGGCCAACGTCCTGACTTTC.

The V and J genes are TRBV6-6 and TRBJ2-1; TRBD2 agrees at 13 bases. The CDR3 loop spans 16 amino acids. From germline, CDR1 is MNHNY and CDR2 SVGAGI (reference sequence). With 6 bases clipped from V and 8 bases from J, the junction kept 10 bases outside the gene matches. The CDR3 region is CASSLLGLAGADEQFF. CDR3 bases: TGTGCCAGCAGCCTACTTGGACTAGCGGGGGCGGATGAGCAGTTCTTC.

This clone was seen only once. The DNA of the CDR3 is TGTGCCAGCAGCTTCAGCGGGGGGGCTTTAAGAGATACGCAGTATTTT. As protein: CASSFSGGALRDTQYF. The V call is TRBV11-3, the J call TRBJ2-3, with 10 bases aligning to TRBD2. The CDR3 covers 16 residues. Germline loops: CDR1 SGHNT, CDR2 YENEEA. The trim removed 3 bases at V and 5 bases at J, leaving 8 bases unmatched.

The chain links TRBV6-6 to TRBJ1-1; TRBD1 matches 7 bases. Trimming removed 4 bases from V and 0 bases from J; junction bases left unmatched: 8. CDR1 and CDR2 from the germline V gene are MNHNY and SVGAGI (reference sequence). The CDR3 extends over 16 amino acids. CDR3 in amino acids: CASSSTNRGMNTEAFF. CDR3 DNA: TGTGCCAGCAGTTCCACCAACAGGGGTATGAACACTGAAGCTTTCTTT.

This clone showed up just once. This rearrangement joins TRBV5-1 to TRBJ1-1; D might be TRBD1 (5 bases). The V gene's germline CDR1 is SGHRS and CDR2 YFSETQ. The CDR3 is made up of 15 amino acids. Trimming removed 3 bases at V and 1 base at J, with 13 bases between. The CDR3 spells CASSWGGTGNTEAFF. The CDR3, as DNA: TGCGCCAGCAGCTGGGGAGGGACCGGGAACACTGAAGCTTTCTTT.

The V and J genes are TRBV4-3 and TRBJ2-1; TRBD2 might be the D (6 bases). CDR1 LGHNA and CDR2 YSLEER come from the germline V gene. V was cut by 0 bases and J by 6 bases, with 12 bases left in between. The CDR3 runs to 15 residues. CDR3 protein: CASSQDWGVGNEQFF. Written as DNA, the CDR3 is TGCGCCAGCAGCCAAGATTGGGGGGTGGGCAATGAGCAGTTCTTC.

The rearrangement uses TRBV19 and TRBJ2-3, with D uncertain. This CDR3 is 14 amino acids long. The germline V gene has CDR1 LNHDA and CDR2 SQIVND (reference sequence). Trimming stripped 1 base from V and 3 bases from J, with 8 bases between. DNA of the CDR3: TGTGCCAGTAGTATAGTATCCCGAACAGATACGCAGTATTTT. It yields the protein CASSIVSRTDTQYF.

The V and J genes are TRBV28 and TRBJ2-7, with D perhaps TRBD1 or TRBD2 (5 bases each). The CDR3 has 12 amino acids. The germline CDR1 and CDR2 sequences are MDHEN and SYDVKM. V was clipped by 2 bases and J by 3 bases, with 5 bases between them. The CDR3 reads CASSLGGYEQYF. CDR3 DNA sequence: TGTGCCAGCAGTTTAGGGGGCTACGAGCAGTACTTC.

This clone appeared a few times. The rearrangement links TRBV2 to TRBJ2-1, with TRBD2 identical over 7 bases. The trim removed 5 bases at V and 8 bases at J, leaving 6 bases unmatched. The CDR3 extends over 13 amino acids. Per the germline V gene, CDR1 is SNHLY and CDR2 is FYNNEI. CDR3 residues: CASSLTSWDEQFF. The CDR3 DNA sequence: TGTGCCAGCAGTTTGACTAGCTGGGATGAGCAGTTCTTC.

J is TRBJ1-1 and V is TRBV6-6; D possibly corresponds to TRBD1 (6 bases). The CDR3 spans 11 residues. The germline V gene encodes CDR1 MNHNY and CDR2 SVGAGI (reference sequence). Trimming stripped 7 bases from V and 9 bases from J, with 12 bases between. The CDR3 nucleotides read TGTGCCAGCACCGATACAGGGAAAGCTTTCTTT. It yields the protein CASTDTGKAFF.

V usage is TRBV18 and J usage is TRBJ2-1; 7 positions match TRBD1. V trimming: 0 bases; J trimming: 2 bases; junction bases outside the gene matches: 7. Per germline, CDR1 KGHSH and CDR2 LQKENI. This CDR3 contains 17 residues. The CDR3 protein is CASSPPLGQKPYNEQFF. The CDR3 coding sequence is TGTGCCAGCTCACCACCATTGGGACAGAAGCCCTACAATGAGCAGTTCTTC.

The chain has TRBV4-1 and TRBJ2-5, with D possibly being TRBD1 or TRBD2 (5 bases each). The CDR3 is 19 residues long. V gave up 1 base and J gave up 3 bases, with 24 bases separating them. The germline gives CDR1 MGHRA, CDR2 YSYEKL. Written as DNA, the CDR3 is TGCGCCAGCAGCCAAGCGCAAGGGGACGCAAAGTTTAGCAAAGAGACCCAGTACTTC. It codes for CASSQAQGDAKFSKETQYF.